This T cell receptor (beta chain) was sequenced during a study of T cell responses to AZD1222 COVID-19 vaccine. The study's findings and limits: Among spike-specific TCRs, nearly half reportedly target unmutated variant regions. The span of vaccine-associated CD4 TCRs extended across spike, with dominance at 160-218 and 743-854.

On this clone: Its antigen is currently unknown.

This table comes from immunoSEQ multiplex PCR, and its TCRdb copy is limited to in-frame clones, with some not included. This table has more than 120,000 clones, about 86% appearing once. The germline V and J ends were trimmed by 1 base and 6 bases, with 6 bases remaining between them. The germline V gene has CDR1 SQVTM and CDR2 ANQGSEA. CDR3 length: 11 amino acids. The input for sequencing was peripheral blood, taken 28 days after the second AZD1222 dose. The chain carries TRBV29-1 and TRBJ1-2; D is undetermined. The source is an adult who received the AZD1222 COVID-19 vaccine. The DNA for the CDR3 is TGCAGCGTTGAAGGGGCGAATGGCTACACCTTC. It specifies CSVEGANGYTF.